This TCR beta chain was recovered during a study of patients and donors after allogeneic stem cell transplantation. TCRdb re-called the RT-PCR reads with MiXCR, one entry per CDR3 protein. The data hold approximately 160,000 distinct CDR3 sequences, with more than 20% observed a single time. V was shortened by 8 bases and J by 4 bases, with 8 bases between the two germline ends. Per the germline V gene, CDR1 is MNHNY and CDR2 is SVGAGI (reference sequence). The CDR3 totals 11 residues. The sample was blood, either unsorted or a sorted T cell fraction (not recorded which). The chain links TRBV6-6 to TRBJ1-1, with D hard to call. The source of this sequence is a human donor who was either an allogeneic HSCT recipient or a stem cell or donor lymphocyte infusion donor (not recorded which). It is not recorded whose cells these are; they may come from a transplant donor. CDR3 residues: CASQKSTEAFF. The CDR3 DNA sequence: TGTGCCAGCCAAAAAAGCACTGAAGCTTTCTTT.